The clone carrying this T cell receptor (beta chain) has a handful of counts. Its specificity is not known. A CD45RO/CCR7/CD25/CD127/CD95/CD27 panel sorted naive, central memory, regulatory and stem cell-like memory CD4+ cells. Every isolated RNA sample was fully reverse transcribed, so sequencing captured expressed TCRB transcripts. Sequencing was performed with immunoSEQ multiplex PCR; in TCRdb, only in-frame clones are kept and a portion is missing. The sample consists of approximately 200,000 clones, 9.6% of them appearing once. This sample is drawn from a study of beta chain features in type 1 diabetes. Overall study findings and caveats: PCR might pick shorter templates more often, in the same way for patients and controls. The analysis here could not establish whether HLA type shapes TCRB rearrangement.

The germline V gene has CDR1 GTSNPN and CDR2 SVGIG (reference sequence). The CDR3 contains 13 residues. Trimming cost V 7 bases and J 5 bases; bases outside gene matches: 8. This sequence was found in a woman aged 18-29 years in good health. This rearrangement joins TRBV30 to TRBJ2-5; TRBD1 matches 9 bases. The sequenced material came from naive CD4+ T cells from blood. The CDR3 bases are TGTGCCTTGAACAGGGGGCCAGGGGAGACCCAGTACTTC. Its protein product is CALNRGPGETQYF.